This T cell receptor (beta chain) was documented in a study of T cell responses to AZD1222 COVID-19 vaccine (dated by TCRdb to the early 2020s). At the level of the whole study: AZD1222 recipients whose second dose came at about 4 weeks and those whose second dose came at about 12 weeks were combined into one group, since spike-specific TCR depth and breadth did not differ between the two schedules. TCR sequencing was performed for about 250 trial participants, of whom some 200 were given two doses of AZD1222 and around 26 were given two doses of MenACWY control vaccine. Trial participants were enrolled into age subgroups of 18-55, 56-69 and 70-plus years, which contained roughly 150, 30 and 60 TCR-sequenced participants, respectively.

The CDR3 regions of human TCRbeta chains were subjected to immunosequencing. The original methods were these. Repertoire TCRs were checked for matches against a reference library of SARS-CoV-2-specific TCRs that had been generated using the MIRA antigen-specificity platform. Breadth was defined as the fraction of unique TCRs that were SARS-CoV-2-associated, and depth was defined as the fraction of total T cells that were SARS-CoV-2-associated. Using the MIRA data, each spike-specific TCR was mapped to the spike region that the TCR reacts to and placed in a CD4 or CD8 class. Log10-transformed breadth and depth values were compared by one-way ANOVA with Sidak's multiple comparisons tests. The source is immuneACCESS, and TCRdb retained only in-frame sequences with V and J called. Part of the clones is not carried over; for the studies checked, unresolved V genes explain less than half of this, and the remainder is unexplained. From that table come the V and J calls and clone size; the DNA was used to work out D and trimming. Counted in this sample were 120,000 to 150,000 clones; more than 70% of them appeared once. Roughly 2% of the sample rests with the top ten.

Paper-wide results and their limitations: The 56-69-year group was small, and its depth increase did not reach significance, likely because of low power. Conclusions about previously exposed vaccinees were limited because only six AZD1222 recipients were SARS-CoV-2 seropositive at baseline. Epitopes outside the regions mutated in the B.1.351 and B.1.1.7 variants were reportedly recognized by nearly half of the unique spike-specific TCRs. Vaccine-associated CD4 TCRs spanned the whole spike protein, with dominant responses in regions 160-218 and 743-854. Spike-specific TCR breadth and depth rose significantly after two AZD1222 doses compared with day 0 and with MenACWY recipients. Because no samples from the day 14 peak response were available, repertoires could be characterized only after the peak T cell response. Participants were mostly white British, with more females than males. The authors suggested clonal diversity may have been underestimated.

A note on this clone: Its antigen has not been determined. No qualities accompany the bases; no much larger clone lies one base away.

The sample's time point label, decoded: baseline before first vaccination. The vaccinee samples were drawn from two UK trials, COV001 and COV002, one of which was a single-blind randomized controlled phase 2/3 trial testing AZD1222 (ChAdOx1 nCoV-19) in healthy adults. For TCRbeta chain sequencing, PBMC samples were collected from trial participants at day 0 and at day 28 after the second dose. Its CDR3 holds 14 amino acids, cysteine through phenylalanine. The retained sequence is limited to the CDR3, 42 bases, with the frame set at the first base. V loses 5 bases of germline sequence and J loses 0 bases, and the interval between the two ends is 10 bases. Reading the germline V gene (reference sequence) gives CDR1 MNHEY and CDR2 SMNVEV.

The TCR sequence derives from an adult in good health. The sequencing here drew on peripheral blood, taken on day 0 of AZD1222 vaccination. The rearranged segments are TRBV27 and TRBJ1-1, with the identity of the D gene unclear. At the DNA level, the sequence is TGTGCCAGCAGTAGTTCGGCGATGAACACTGAAGCTTTCTTT. This sequence encodes CASSSSAMNTEAFF.